This T cell receptor beta chain was documented in a study of cytomegalovirus exposure and HLA in healthy donors (dated by TCRdb to 2016 to 2017). At the level of the whole study: According to an earlier analysis of 587 of the donors, roughly 180 million T cells yielded 100 million or so unique TCR beta sequences and about 300 Gb of sequence data. The later analysis used no new phenotypic data to find candidate immune exposures, relying instead on TCR beta sequences and their occurrence across donors. Both class I and class II loci were covered by HLA typing, at four-digit resolution. High-throughput TCR immunosequencing, statistical association of individual TCRs with disease status, and machine learning were combined to predict cytomegalovirus infection status. Among several hundred genotyped donors of the cohort, an average of around 220,000 unique TCR beta nucleotide sequences was sequenced per donor, of which roughly 17% were non-productive. Besides the first cohort of 500 to 700 subjects, a separate validation cohort made up of 120 different subjects was used. Donor age, sex, ethnicity and CMV serostatus were compiled together with the repertoire data. All discovery cohort repertoires had been generated using a single sequencing platform. The genetic ancestry cluster associated with self-reported Caucasian donors included about four fifths of the 300 to 450 genotyped donors. The study aimed to test whether signatures of past pathogen exposure could be identified by cataloging public T cell receptors. An earlier analysis of roughly 580 of the donors used high-throughput TCR beta sequencing to judge whether each TCR beta V gene segment behaved as functional or pseudogenic. In a later genetic analysis, genome-wide SNP genotypes for about 55% of the 666 donors were used, and that subset was treated as a discovery cohort. In a later analysis, previously published TCR beta repertoires from 550 to 700 donors were re-analyzed and high-resolution HLA genotyping was added so that TCR occurrence patterns could be studied. The number of donors typed differed by locus, with 629-630 for A, B, C, DRB1 and DQB1, around 500 for DQA1, 600 to 610 for DPA1, and approximately 470 for DPB1. Roughly 290 gigabases of sequencing data and roughly 81 million unique TCR sequences made up an early release that covered several hundred HLA-typed donors. Because of strong linkage in the cohort, five DR-DQ haplotypes were treated as single units for association and clustering. The study used immunosequencing to profile the T cell repertoires of hundreds of subjects and linked those repertoires to cytomegalovirus serostatus. What the authors observed across the whole study: The 87-base-pair reads could not distinguish some IMGT-functional V segments, including TRBV6-2 and TRBV6-3, so those segments were excluded. A later analysis found that TCR association rates varied across HLA loci, with DRB1 alleles showing the most associated TCRs and HLA-C alleles the fewest. Correlated functional status among segregating V segments might reflect linkage disequilibrium, but an unknown experimental factor could not be ruled out. Cytomegalovirus status was reported to be diagnosed by the classifier with high specificity and sensitivity in both the original and validation cohorts. Because HLA typing was missing for some donors at each locus, association tests included only the typed subset. A later genetic analysis associated a missense DCLRE1C variant with V-gene and J-gene trimming of TCR beta chains, and an independent cohort replicated the association. A later genetic analysis reported fewer N-insertions in productive TCRs among donors in an Asian-associated ancestry cluster than the roughly 670-donor mean. When HLA alleles, especially DR and DQ, strongly co-occurred, attributing TCR associations to individual alleles was difficult. At a false discovery rate of 0.05, a later analysis linked under 20,000 TCR beta sequences to specific HLA alleles. A later analysis reported that several top co-occurrence clusters appeared linked to parvovirus B19, influenza, CMV and Epstein-Barr virus. CMV serostatus was the only immune exposure information available for the cohort. In the study, approximately 150 TCR beta chains were listed as associated with cytomegalovirus. A further reported finding was that TCR beta sequences accurately predicted the HLA-A and HLA-B alleles for most subjects in the first cohort. A few of the identified cytomegalovirus-associated TCR beta chains were confirmed in vitro to be specific for cytomegalovirus antigens. In a later analysis, HLA-associated TCR beta chains were found to be more clonally expanded and to have lower generation probabilities than equally common non-associated chains. Across donors, most TCR sequences were observed very rarely, whereas some public TCRs were present in many individuals. The authors suggested that the approach could potentially be generalized to other disease states and immunological phenotypes. Broadly in line with IMGT annotations, most TCR beta V segments showed up in productive rearrangements about 90% or about 30% of the time in an earlier analysis of approximately 640 of the donors. Most CMV-associated TCR beta chains appeared to be HLA-restricted in a later analysis, and the HLA associations seemed to be driven largely by CMV exposure. A cluster of highly shared sequence variants was judged likely to represent a technical artifact of the sequencing pipeline. Only TCR beta chains were sequenced in this cohort, and the absence of alpha or paired-chain data limited detectable features. Presence/absence analyses assumed roughly uniform sequencing depth across donors, an assumption that may not hold. The earlier analysis of 587 of the donors excluded roughly 17 rarely observed V segments, including chromosome 9 orphons, because counts were too low.

This clone was counted between two and nine times. What this receptor recognizes is not known. No much larger clonotype is one base removed from it; base qualities were not supplied. The CDR3 runs 15 amino acids, cysteine and phenylalanine included. Only the CDR3 DNA stays, 45 bases, in frame from base 1. Reading the germline V gene (reference sequence) gives CDR1 LNHDA and CDR2 SQIVND. V loses 8 bases, J loses 0 bases, and the germline ends lie 16 bases apart. Library preparation was by the immunoSEQ multiplex PCR assay. A mixture of 60 forward primers for TCR Vbeta segments and 13 reverse primers for TCR Jbeta segments was used in the multiplex PCR. The CDR3 region of rearranged TCR beta genes was amplified from genomic DNA with a multiplex PCR assay. The amplified TCR beta libraries were sequenced on the Illumina HiSeq System as 87-base-pair reads. Under the source paper's analysis protocol: Across the roughly 700 repertoires, a later analysis counted approximately 83 million unique TCR beta chains, 9 million to 14 million of which were shared by at least two donors. A nearest-neighbor algorithm error-corrected the raw reads and collapsed the reads into unique sequences, merging closely related sequences to remove PCR and sequencing errors. To assign V, D and J gene segments, CDR3 sequences were aligned to IMGT reference sequences. For a sequence to be retained, a match of at least six nucleotides was required to both a V gene segment and a J gene segment. Rearrangements were classified as productive when the CDR3 lacked stop codons and remained in frame with V and J, and all other rearrangements were classified as non-productive. Following IMGT convention, CDR3 was defined as the stretch from the second conserved V-encoded cysteine up to the conserved J-encoded phenylalanine. The earlier analysis of 587 of the donors excluded sequences that lacked an unambiguous match to a single V gene segment. In an earlier analysis of a few hundred of the donors, V segments were called functional above 56.7% productive rearrangements and were called segregating when the between-donor standard deviation exceeded 5%. A statistical classification framework was built to diagnose cytomegalovirus status from the catalog of TCR beta chain sequences. In a later analysis, TCR nucleotide sequences were compared against IMGT/GENE-DB human TR gene sequences so that V and J genes could be assigned. The TCRdist pipeline was used in a later analysis to assign CDR3 sequences and most-parsimonious VDJ recombination scenarios. In a later analysis, each TCR beta chain was defined by its CDR3 amino acid sequence together with its V-gene family, and reads without a unique V-gene family were excluded. As a way to deal with suspected cross-contamination and a sequencing artifact, a later analysis dropped 500 to 700 nucleotide sequences that were highly shared and had low generation probability. For each public chain, a later analysis derived a clonal expansion index from normalized ranks of inferred template counts within each repertoire. In a later analysis, generation probabilities were computed with a VDJ recombination model fitted to out-of-frame rearrangements, and the resulting probabilities were checked against IGoR. In a later analysis, TCR-TCR, TCR-HLA and TCR-CMV co-occurrence was scored with hypergeometric tests, and a repertoire-size bias correction was applied to TCR pairs. A later analysis estimated false discovery rates by permuting HLA or CMV assignments 20 times. In a later analysis, co-occurring TCRs were grouped using DBSCAN, with TCRdist sequence similarity added in when clustering inside HLA-allele-positive subsets. For co-occurrence clustering, repertoires with fewer than 30,000 or more than 120,000 public chains were excluded, along with roughly five repertoires with anomalous nucleotide sharing. TCRdb carries this immuneACCESS record with in-frame sequences only. Its versions omit some clonotypes, under half of them owing to an unresolved V gene in the studies checked, with the rest unexplained. V and J calls and clone size are those listed in that table; D and trimming were worked out from the DNA. Within this sample are 150,000 to 200,000 clones, with roughly 70% of them counted one time only. The ten largest clones take up 1.8% of the sample.

The cohort comprised 670 or so healthy bone marrow donors. At the time of sampling, every cohort member was nominally healthy, though immune exposures that went unrecorded were likely present. The donor tested CMV seronegative, placing the donor among the 300 to 400 seronegative members of the cohort. A peripheral blood sample was collected from each donor, and TCR beta sequencing was performed on peripheral blood mononuclear cells. The Qiagen DNeasy Blood Extraction Kit was used to extract genomic DNA from the blood cell samples. Material for sequencing was PBMCs. Here the chain combines TRBV19 and TRBJ2-5; the D gene is not confidently resolved. This TCR was recovered from a woman in her twenties or thirties in good health and CMV-seronegative. The DNA is as follows: TGTGCCAGTGCACGTGCAGGCCTGTACCAAGAGACCCAGTACTTC. Its protein product is CASARAGLYQETQYF. Supplemented by the reference TRBV19 and TRBJ2-5 proteins around the CDR3, the complete variable domain is DGGITQSPKYLFRKEGQNVTLSCEQNLNHDAMYWYRQDPGQGLRLIYYSQIVNDFQKGDIAEGYSVSREKKESFPLTVTSAQKNPTAFYLCASARAGLYQETQYFGPGTRLLVL.